The sequence of this T cell receptor (beta chain) was determined in a study of CD8+CD57+ T cells in acquired aplastic anemia. In the study overall: An average of 3.2 ug of DNA was obtained from sorted CD4+ and CD8+ cells.

Genomic DNA served as template for TCR beta VDJ and CDR3 profiling. TCRdb fed the reads into MiXCR, producing one record per CDR3 protein. The sample includes a few hundred thousand distinct CDR3 sequences, around 60% of them seen just once. Study-level findings and limits: There were roughly 28 CD8+ CDR3 sequences that occurred in both patients and controls. Patients and healthy controls showed no significant CD8+ Simpson's diversity difference.

With respect to this clonotype: Its antigen is not identified.

The TCR was taken from a human donor with severe aplastic anemia or a healthy control (not recorded which). The sequenced sample consisted of sorted CD4+, CD8+, or CD8+CD57+ T cells (not recorded which) from PBMCs.

This CDR3 is CASSFGAWDTQYF. CDR3 coding DNA: TGTGCCAGCAGTTTTGGGGCATGGGATACGCAGTATTTT. The gene calls are TRBV27 and TRBJ2-3, with TRBD1 as a possible D gene (5 bases). The V gene lost 3 bases and the J gene lost 6 bases, with 10 bases spanning the gap. Germline CDR1 is MNHEY and CDR2 is SMNVEV (reference sequence). The CDR3 is 13 amino acids.